This is a list of T cell receptor beta chains from one sample in a study of cytomegalovirus exposure and HLA in healthy donors. Some clones are missing from TCRdb's copy, which holds only in-frame ones; the method was immunoSEQ multiplex PCR. The data show approximately 170,000 clones, roughly four fifths seen once. Sequencing was carried out using PBMCs. These TCRs come from a man aged 50 or older in good health and CMV-seropositive. CDR3s include the opening cysteine and the closing phenylalanine or tryptophan. Each record gives: clone size, J gene, V gene, D gene, CDR3 protein, CDR3 DNA. D genes are given only for firm matches. Clone size appears in some rows only: once, few, many, or a class for an expanded clone.

.	TRBJ2-7	TRBV28	.	CASSLIARFYEQYF	TGTGCCAGCAGTTTGATCGCCAGGTTCTACGAGCAGTACTTC
.	TRBJ2-7	TRBV5-6	TRBD2	CASKRLASSYEQYF	TGTGCCAGCAAAAGACTAGCGAGCTCCTACGAGCAGTACTTC
.	TRBJ2-1	TRBV4-1	TRBD2	CASSRGSSGNEQFF	TGCGCCAGCAGCCGGGGCTCTAGCGGTAATGAGCAGTTCTTC
.	TRBJ2-5	TRBV7-2	TRBD1	CASSRQTGWAETQYF	TGTGCCAGCAGCCGCCAGACAGGGTGGGCAGAGACCCAGTACTTC
once	TRBJ2-7	TRBV6-5	.	CASSYGGGLTYEQYF	TGTGCCAGCAGTTATGGCGGCGGGCTCACCTACGAGCAGTACTTC
few	TRBJ1-4	TRBV6-5	.	CASSREAGNNEKLFF	TGTGCCAGCAGCCGAGAGGCAGGGAATAATGAAAAACTGTTTTTT
.	TRBJ2-5	TRBV7-6	.	CASSVPPEGETQYF	TGTGCCAGCAGCGTTCCGCCGGAGGGGGAGACCCAGTACTTC
.	TRBJ2-1	TRBV9	TRBD2	CASSVASGSRRNEQFF	TGTGCCAGCAGCGTAGCTAGCGGGAGTAGGAGGAATGAGCAGTTCTTC
.	TRBJ2-3	TRBV10-3	.	CAIRASAPSTDTQYF	TGTGCCATCAGGGCTAGCGCCCCTAGCACAGATACGCAGTATTTT
.	TRBJ2-5	TRBV7-8	.	CASSLILQQETQYF	TGTGCCAGCAGCTTAATCTTACAGCAAGAGACCCAGTACTTC
.	TRBJ2-5	TRBV7-9	.	CSSSPKETQYF	TGTTCCAGCAGCCCAAAAGAGACCCAGTACTTC
.	TRBJ2-2	TRBV2	.	CASEEGRGVTGELFF	TGTGCCAGCGAGGAGGGCAGGGGGGTTACCGGGGAGCTGTTTTTT
.	TRBJ2-7	TRBV28	TRBD2	CASSPGTSGAYEQYF	TGTGCCAGCAGTCCTGGGACTAGCGGGGCCTACGAGCAGTACTTC
.	TRBJ1-6	TRBV2	TRBD1	CASGADTGGGSPLHF	TGTGCCAGCGGCGCGGATACAGGGGGCGGTTCACCCCTCCACTTT
.	TRBJ2-3	TRBV29-1	.	CSVTDGTDAQYF	TGCAGCGTGACAGATGGCACAGATGCGCAGTATTTT
.	TRBJ1-1	TRBV28	.	CASSLGWSRASGTEAFF	TGTGCCAGCAGTCTAGGTTGGAGCAGGGCGTCGGGCACTGAAGCTTTCTTT
.	TRBJ2-7	TRBV28	TRBD2	CASNSQAGGTYEQYF	TGTGCCAGCAACTCCCAAGCGGGAGGAACTTACGAGCAGTACTTC
.	TRBJ1-2	TRBV15	.	CATSRWEDYGYTF	TGTGCCACCAGCAGGTGGGAGGACTATGGCTACACCTTC
few	TRBJ1-2	TRBV5-6	.	CASSQQGPGYTF	TGTGCCAGCAGCCAACAGGGCCCGGGCTACACCTTC
.	TRBJ2-7	TRBV15	TRBD1	CAISRDRVHEQYF	TGTGCCATCAGCCGGGACAGGGTGCACGAGCAGTACTTC
.	TRBJ2-3	TRBV29-1	.	CSVDPGTDTQYF	TGCAGCGTTGACCCGGGCACAGATACGCAGTATTTT
once	TRBJ1-2	TRBV6-5	TRBD1	CASSSTGKANYGYTF	TGTGCCAGCAGTTCGACAGGGAAAGCTAACTATGGCTACACCTTC
.	TRBJ2-3	TRBV19	.	CASSIGGRTDTQYF	TGTGCCAGTAGTATAGGGGGCAGGACAGATACGCAGTATTTT
.	TRBJ2-3	TRBV19	TRBD2	CASRTSGWGTDTQYF	TGTGCCAGTAGAACTAGCGGGTGGGGCACAGATACGCAGTATTTT
.	TRBJ1-5	TRBV18	TRBD1	CASSPDRGQNQPQHF	TGTGCCAGCTCGCCCGACAGGGGGCAAAATCAGCCCCAGCATTTT
.	TRBJ1-1	TRBV30	TRBD1	CAWSSKRQGYVAFF	TGTGCCTGGAGTTCTAAGAGACAGGGGTATGTAGCTTTCTTT
.	TRBJ2-2	TRBV29-1	.	CSVERGSGELFF	TGCAGCGTTGAAAGGGGATCCGGGGAGCTGTTTTTT
.	TRBJ2-2	TRBV4-3	.	CASSQELSSGNTGELFF	TGCGCCAGCAGCCAAGAGTTGTCCAGCGGGAACACCGGGGAGCTGTTTTTT
.	TRBJ2-1	TRBV30	.	CAWSTGGSYNEQFF	TGTGCCTGGAGTACTGGGGGCAGCTACAATGAGCAGTTCTTC
.	TRBJ2-3	TRBV4-3	TRBD1	CASSRQGQQDTQYF	TGCGCCAGCAGTCGACAGGGTCAACAGGATACGCAGTATTTT
.	TRBJ1-3	TRBV9	.	CASRGGDSGNTIYF	TGTGCCAGCAGGGGGGGGGACTCTGGAAACACCATATATTTT
.	TRBJ1-2	TRBV29-1	.	CSVKRKTGVNYNYGYTF	TGCAGCGTCAAGAGAAAGACGGGAGTTAATTATAACTATGGCTACACCTTC
.	TRBJ1-3	TRBV15	.	CATSTRQGSGNTIYF	TGTGCCACCAGCACCAGGCAGGGCTCTGGAAACACCATATATTTT
.	TRBJ2-7	TRBV10-3	TRBD1	CAISAIRDRGAYEQYF	TGTGCCATCAGTGCGATCCGGGACAGGGGCGCCTACGAGCAGTACTTC
.	TRBJ2-7	TRBV11-2	.	CASSLVFLRDEQYF	TGTGCCAGCAGCTTAGTCTTCCTCCGGGACGAGCAGTACTTC
.	TRBJ2-7	TRBV28	TRBD1	CASSSGQEYYEQYF	TGTGCCAGCAGCTCGGGACAGGAGTACTACGAGCAGTACTTC
.	TRBJ1-5	TRBV27	.	CASSHRPGVLGNQPQHF	TGTGCCAGCAGTCACCGACCAGGGGTTTTAGGGAATCAGCCCCAGCATTTT
.	TRBJ1-4	TRBV19	TRBD1	CASRGQGRYEKLFF	TGTGCCAGTAGGGGACAGGGGCGTTATGAAAAACTGTTTTTT
.	TRBJ2-3	TRBV5-1	TRBD2	CASSFGTSASTDTQYF	TGCGCCAGCAGCTTCGGGACTAGCGCTAGCACAGATACGCAGTATTTT
.	TRBJ1-6	TRBV6-6	.	CASNPNGQLVNSPLHF	TGTGCCAGCAATCCCAACGGACAGCTAGTTAATTCACCCCTCCACTTT
.	TRBJ1-1	TRBV19	.	CASRSGGESEAFF	TGTGCCAGTAGGAGCGGGGGTGAGTCTGAAGCTTTCTTT
.	TRBJ2-2	TRBV5-4	TRBD1	CASSPGQGLTGELFF	TGTGCCAGCAGCCCGGGACAGGGGTTGACCGGGGAGCTGTTTTTT
.	TRBJ2-7	TRBV5-1	.	CASSLGIAAGVGYEQYF	TGCGCCAGCAGCTTGGGTATCGCGGCAGGGGTCGGCTACGAGCAGTACTTC
.	TRBJ2-7	TRBV15	.	CATRGVNSYEQYF	TGTGCCACCAGAGGGGTCAACTCCTACGAGCAGTACTTC
once	TRBJ1-3	TRBV7-2	.	CASSLVGASGNTIYF	TGTGCCAGCAGCTTAGTGGGGGCCTCTGGAAACACCATATATTTT
.	TRBJ1-5	TRBV2	TRBD1	CASSVGQGGQPQHF	TGTGCCAGCAGTGTGGGGCAGGGGGGTCAGCCCCAGCATTTT
.	TRBJ2-1	TRBV9	.	CASSSAPGNEQFF	TGTGCCAGCAGCTCCGCCCCAGGAAATGAGCAGTTCTTC
few	TRBJ2-7	TRBV2	TRBD1	CASSPTGVIYEQYF	TGTGCCAGCAGTCCTACAGGGGTCATCTACGAGCAGTACTTC
.	TRBJ1-1	TRBV19	TRBD1	CASSIDRETEAFF	TGTGCCAGTAGTATCGACAGGGAGACTGAAGCTTTCTTT
.	TRBJ1-1	TRBV11-3	.	CASSLGGNTEAFF	TGTGCCAGCAGCTTAGGAGGGAACACTGAAGCTTTCTTT
.	TRBJ2-7	TRBV10-3	TRBD1	CAISEMDRVGSFEQYF	TGTGCCATCAGTGAGATGGACAGGGTCGGGTCTTTCGAGCAGTACTTC
.	TRBJ2-7	TRBV5-6	.	CASRSGGAWYYEQYF	TGTGCCAGCAGGTCCGGCGGGGCCTGGTACTACGAGCAGTACTTC